This paragraph reports one TCR beta chain. The data derive from a study of diagnostic markers for celiac disease. TCRdb re-called the reads; one entry per CDR3 protein, DNA not given. The sample yields 5,000 to 6,000 distinct CDR3 sequences, of which the top ten take up under 6%. The TCR originated in a human donor. This table probably holds off-target reads from a library built for another chain. Sequencing input: either unsorted cells or a sorted T cell fraction (not recorded which).

The CDR3 spells CAWNVGGYTEAFF. V is TRBV30 and J is TRBJ1-1. The CDR3 is made up of 13 amino acids. The germline V gene encodes CDR1 GTSNPN and CDR2 SVGIG (reference sequence).